The text below deals with one T cell receptor beta chain. This sample was included in a study of blood T cell repertoires in COVID-19. Across the whole study: Some COVID-19 samples were acute and others convalescent; all came from the United States, Italy and Spain. Nucleic acid was either cDNA or gDNA, and it came from T cells, B-cell-depleted T cells, or PBMCs.

Generated by immunoSEQ multiplex PCR, the TCRdb table keeps only in-frame clones and is missing some. Counted here are 130,000 to 150,000 clones, more than 80% occurring once; the ten biggest clones make up approximately 3%. The germline gives CDR1 SQVTM, CDR2 ANQGSEA. The V end was cut by 6 bases, the J end by 3 bases, with 15 bases between. CDR3 size: 14 residues. The chain carries TRBV29-1 and TRBJ2-4; a possible D gene is TRBD1 (6 bases). The clonotype was recovered from a woman between 55 and 75 years old with active COVID-19. The sequencing sample was made of peripheral blood. Written as DNA, the CDR3 is TGCAGCGTCCCGACAGGTCTCGGCAAAAACATTCAGTACTTC. It yields the protein CSVPTGLGKNIQYF.